Following are 3 T cell receptor beta chains from one sample sequenced in a study of OX40 agonist ivuxolimab in advanced cancers. The method was immunoSEQ multiplex PCR; TCRdb's version includes in-frame clones alone and lacks a portion of them. The data show 55,000 to 75,000 clones, 87% seen once. Sequenced material: CD4+ or CD8+ T cells sorted from blood, taken in a trial of the OX40 agonist ivuxolimab. These receptors were collected from an adult with an advanced solid tumor such as melanoma, head and neck, liver or kidney cancer.

The J gene is TRBJ1-4, the V gene TRBV5-6, with D possibly matching TRBD1 (5 bases). This CDR3 is 14 amino acids long. V was shortened by 4 bases and J by 5 bases, with 12 bases between the two germline ends. Germline V gene sequence: CDR1 SGHDT, CDR2 YYEEEE. CDR3 DNA sequence: TGTGCCAGCAGCCCGCTGGGGGGGAATGAAAAACTGTTTTTT. Its protein is CASSPLGGNEKLFF.

The chain has TRBV10-1 and TRBJ1-1; a possible D gene is TRBD1 (5 bases). Germline assignment: CDR1 WNHNN and CDR2 SYGVQD (reference sequence). CDR3 length: 14 residues. Trimming took 2 bases from V and 5 from J, leaving 12 bases between them. CDR3 amino acids: CASSERQGDTEAFF. CDR3 coding DNA: TGCGCCAGCAGTGAGCGGCAGGGCGATACTGAAGCTTTCTTT.

This chain links TRBV6-5 with TRBJ2-7; no definite D call. Looked up from germline, CDR1 is MNHEY and CDR2 is SVGAGI. This CDR3 has 15 residues. V was trimmed by 0 bases and J by 3 bases, leaving 12 bases between them. CDR3 sequence: CASSYSAKLFYEQYF. CDR3 DNA sequence: TGTGCCAGCAGTTACTCAGCGAAGCTCTTCTACGAGCAGTACTTC.